This T cell receptor beta chain is from a study of molecular identifiers for immune sequencing clone quantification. The study's findings and limits: Sizes of clones that are highly expanded could be underestimated (if identical TCR molecules share a barcode). In naive cells, clones above 20 RNA copies held under 1% of molecules, whereas in effector cells they held over 97%. Jurkat TCR RNA that was spiked in from one cell was reportedly detectable among roughly 1 million naive cells.

Germline values: CDR1 SNHLY, CDR2 FYNNEI. The V end was cut by 10 bases, the J end by 8 bases, with 17 bases between. This CDR3 is 13 amino acids long. Via MiXCR, TCRdb re-called the PCR reads, giving one row per CDR3 protein. This repertoire shows 8,000 to 13,000 distinct CDR3 sequences, 15% to 20% found once; its top ten account for 1.7%. This clonotype has only a few counts. Its target is not known. The chain recombines TRBV2 with TRBJ1-4; D unclear. The sequence derives from a human donor in good health. Some libraries in this study had Jurkat cell RNA spiked in. Source material: naive CD8+ T cells from blood, with Jurkat cell RNA spiked in. The subset: FACS-sorted CD8+CD4-CCR7+CD45RA+ naive T cells. CDR3 nucleotides: TGTGCCACCAACCCGGGAGGGTACGAAAAACTGTTTTTT. Translated: CATNPGGYEKLFF.